This TCR beta chain emerged from a study of blood T cell repertoires in COVID-19. Sequencing was performed with immunoSEQ multiplex PCR; in TCRdb, only in-frame clones are kept and a portion is missing. The data contain about 140,000 clones, around nine tenths of them singletons. A note on this clone: A clone one base away is much larger, so this may be a read error.

Sequencing input: peripheral blood. The sequence was obtained from a human donor in a cohort sampled during active COVID-19.

The CDR3 sequence is CARSWGGSTGELFF. Written as DNA, the CDR3 is TGCGCCCGCAGCTGGGGGGGTAGCACCGGGGAGCTGTTTTTT. V gene TRBV5-1 combines with J gene TRBJ2-2, with 7 positions matching TRBD2. The CDR3 has 14 amino acids. From germline, CDR1 is SGHRS and CDR2 YFSETQ.